A selection of T cell receptor beta chains follows, all from one sample in a study of shared clonotypes between healthy human individuals. The assay was immunoSEQ multiplex PCR, and TCRdb's table has in-frame clones only and misses some. The data contain fewer than 1 million clones, about 96% of them singletons. What was sequenced was naive CD8+ T cells sorted from blood. Receptors originate from a young man in good health. Each CDR3 is given with its conserved first and last residue. The order of the fields is clone size, J gene, V gene, D gene, CDR3 DNA, CDR3 protein. The D gene is left open where the match is weak. Clone size is shown for a subset of rows, as once, few, many or a class of expanded clone.

size: NA; J: TRBJ2-1; V: TRBV7-9; D: NA; DNA: TGTGCCAGCAGCAAAGGGTCAGCTTGGGATGAGCAGTTCTTC; CDR3: CASSKGSAWDEQFF
size: NA; J: TRBJ2-7; V: TRBV6-1; D: NA; DNA: TGTGCCAGCAGCGGCGCCACAGGGTATGTCTACGAGCAGTACTTC; CDR3: CASSGATGYVYEQYF
size: NA; J: TRBJ2-2; V: TRBV5-6; D: NA; DNA: TGTGCCAGCAGCGGGAGCAGGGGCAAGGACACCGGGGAGCTGTTTTTT; CDR3: CASSGSRGKDTGELFF
size: NA; J: TRBJ2-7; V: TRBV5-1; D: TRBD2; DNA: TGCGCCAGCAGCTTGGTGGGGCTAGCGGACCGTAAGCAGTACTTC; CDR3: CASSLVGLADRKQYF
size: NA; J: TRBJ2-1; V: TRBV27; D: TRBD2; DNA: TGTGCCAGCAGTTGGGCGGCTAGCGGGAACTCCTACAATGAGCAGTTCTTC; CDR3: CASSWAASGNSYNEQFF
size: NA; J: TRBJ2-7; V: TRBV11-2; D: TRBD2; DNA: TGTGCCAGCAGCTTAGCCCTAGCGGGAGTCCACGAGCAGTACTTC; CDR3: CASSLALAGVHEQYF
size: NA; J: TRBJ1-1; V: TRBV7-9; D: TRBD1; DNA: TGTGCCAGCAGTTCCCGGGACAGCTTTGAAGCTTTCTTT; CDR3: CASSSRDSFEAFF
size: NA; J: TRBJ2-7; V: TRBV7-2; D: NA; DNA: TGTGCCAGCAGCTTAGCCTCCGGGAACGAGCAGTACTTC; CDR3: CASSLASGNEQYF
size: NA; J: TRBJ1-2; V: TRBV27; D: NA; DNA: TGTGCCAGCAGTACTGGACGGGCCAACTATGGCTACACCTTC; CDR3: CASSTGRANYGYTF
size: NA; J: TRBJ2-1; V: TRBV6-5; D: TRBD2; DNA: TGTGCCAGCAGTTACGGACTAGTTCGATCCTACAATGAGCAGTTCTTC; CDR3: CASSYGLVRSYNEQFF
size: NA; J: TRBJ2-1; V: TRBV27; D: TRBD2; DNA: TGTGCCAGCAGTTTATCGGGGGGAGGGAGAAATGAGCAGTTCTTC; CDR3: CASSLSGGGRNEQFF
size: NA; J: TRBJ2-5; V: TRBV28; D: NA; DNA: TGTGCCAGCAGTTTAGGTAGCCCGGCACTGGAGACCCAGTACTTC; CDR3: CASSLGSPALETQYF
size: NA; J: TRBJ2-7; V: TRBV27; D: NA; DNA: TGTGCCAGCAGTTTCGGACGACAGAACTACGAGCAGTACTTC; CDR3: CASSFGRQNYEQYF
size: NA; J: TRBJ2-4; V: TRBV14; D: NA; DNA: TGTGCCAGCAGCCAATATGGGGGGAGTGGATACATTCAGTACTTC; CDR3: CASSQYGGSGYIQYF
size: NA; J: TRBJ2-1; V: TRBV19; D: NA; DNA: TGTGCCAGTAGTATTTTGGGGCTTGAGCAGTTCTTC; CDR3: CASSILGLEQFF
size: NA; J: TRBJ2-1; V: TRBV14; D: NA; DNA: TGTGCCAGCAGCCTGGTAGGAGGGGGTGATGAGCAGTTCTTC; CDR3: CASSLVGGGDEQFF
size: NA; J: TRBJ2-7; V: TRBV11-2; D: NA; DNA: TGTGCCAGCAGCTTAGGGCTAGCAGCCTACGAGCAGTACTTC; CDR3: CASSLGLAAYEQYF
size: NA; J: TRBJ2-7; V: TRBV11-2; D: TRBD2; DNA: TGTGCCAGCAGCTTAGACTCGACTAGCGGGAGTTATTACTACGAGCAGTACTTC; CDR3: CASSLDSTSGSYYYEQYF
size: NA; J: TRBJ2-7; V: TRBV29-1; D: NA; DNA: TGCAGCGTTGTAAACGAAGAGAGCTCCTACGAGCAGTACTTC; CDR3: CSVVNEESSYEQYF
size: NA; J: TRBJ2-1; V: TRBV6-1; D: NA; DNA: TGTGCCAGCGGTAAGTTCAACTCCTACAATGAGCAGTTCTTC; CDR3: CASGKFNSYNEQFF
size: NA; J: TRBJ2-3; V: TRBV28; D: NA; DNA: TGTGCCAGCTCTCCCGTGGAAGAATTTGGAGATACGCAGTATTTT; CDR3: CASSPVEEFGDTQYF
size: NA; J: TRBJ2-1; V: TRBV27; D: NA; DNA: TGTGCCAGCAGTTCCCTCCGGAGCGGCTACGGGCACAATGAGCAGTTCTTC; CDR3: CASSSLRSGYGHNEQFF
size: NA; J: TRBJ2-1; V: TRBV27; D: NA; DNA: TGTGCCAGCAGGGACGGTAGCTCCTACAATGAGCAGTTCTTC; CDR3: CASRDGSSYNEQFF
size: NA; J: TRBJ2-2; V: TRBV5-5; D: NA; DNA: TGTGCCAGCAGCTTGGAAGGCACCGGGGAGCTGTTTTTT; CDR3: CASSLEGTGELFF
size: NA; J: TRBJ1-2; V: TRBV18; D: TRBD1; DNA: TGTGCCAGCTCATCCGACACAGGGGATGGCTACACCTTC; CDR3: CASSSDTGDGYTF
size: NA; J: TRBJ2-7; V: TRBV19; D: TRBD1; DNA: TGTGCCAGTAGTTCTCCCGGGGACAGAGACTACGAGCAGTACTTC; CDR3: CASSSPGDRDYEQYF
size: few; J: TRBJ2-2; V: TRBV7-3; D: NA; DNA: TGTGCCAGCAGTCAAACATTGTTGGGTATCGGGGAGCTGTTTTTT; CDR3: CASSQTLLGIGELFF
size: NA; J: TRBJ2-2; V: TRBV6-5; D: NA; DNA: TGTGCCAGCAGTCTACTAAACACCGGGGAGCTGTTTTTT; CDR3: CASSLLNTGELFF
size: NA; J: TRBJ1-1; V: TRBV5-1; D: TRBD1; DNA: TGCGCCAGCAGGACAGGGCCAACTGAAGCTTTCTTT; CDR3: CASRTGPTEAFF
size: NA; J: TRBJ1-1; V: TRBV28; D: NA; DNA: TGTGCCAGCAGTTCTACTGAAGCTTTCTTT; CDR3: CASSSTEAFF
size: once; J: TRBJ1-1; V: TRBV7-9; D: NA; DNA: TGTGCCAGCAGCTTAGTTCAGGGGATGAACACTGAAGCTTTCTTT; CDR3: CASSLVQGMNTEAFF
size: NA; J: TRBJ2-7; V: TRBV4-3; D: NA; DNA: TGCGCCAGCAGCCAAGACCCCAGGGGCTCCGAGCAGTACTTC; CDR3: CASSQDPRGSEQYF
size: NA; J: TRBJ2-1; V: TRBV4-3; D: TRBD2; DNA: TGCGCCAGCAGCAATCGGACTAGCGGGGTGATTGAGCAGTTCTTC; CDR3: CASSNRTSGVIEQFF
size: NA; J: TRBJ2-2; V: TRBV19; D: NA; DNA: TGTGCCAGTAGTATCGGATTCCTAAAAACCGGGGAGCTGTTTTTT; CDR3: CASSIGFLKTGELFF
size: NA; J: TRBJ2-7; V: TRBV19; D: TRBD1; DNA: TGTGCCAGTAGTATAGATGGGACAGACTCCTACGGGCAGTACTTC; CDR3: CASSIDGTDSYGQYF
size: NA; J: TRBJ2-7; V: TRBV6-5; D: NA; DNA: TGTGCCAGCAGTCCGTCAGACAGGTCCTACGAGCAGTACTTC; CDR3: CASSPSDRSYEQYF
size: NA; J: TRBJ2-1; V: TRBV6-5; D: TRBD2; DNA: TGTGCCAGCAGTCCGGGGCTAGCGGGAGACAATGAGCAGTTCTTC; CDR3: CASSPGLAGDNEQFF
size: NA; J: TRBJ1-2; V: TRBV6-6; D: NA; DNA: TGTGCCAGCAGGGGGCTAGTCTATGGCTACACCTTC; CDR3: CASRGLVYGYTF
size: once; J: TRBJ2-7; V: TRBV29-1; D: NA; DNA: TGCAGCGTTGAAGTAACAGGAAGCTACTCCTACGAGCAGTACTTC; CDR3: CSVEVTGSYSYEQYF
size: NA; J: TRBJ1-2; V: TRBV5-5; D: NA; DNA: TGTGCCAGCAGCTATCGTCCGGGGGCCAACCCCACGGTCTATGGCTACACCTTC; CDR3: CASSYRPGANPTVYGYTF
size: NA; J: TRBJ2-7; V: TRBV14; D: NA; DNA: TGTGCCAGCAGCCAAGGGTCGGTAGCCAACGAGCAGTACTTC; CDR3: CASSQGSVANEQYF
size: NA; J: TRBJ2-7; V: TRBV5-1; D: TRBD2; DNA: TGCGCCAGCAGCTTGTTACCCAGCGGGAGAGACTACGAGCAGTACTTC; CDR3: CASSLLPSGRDYEQYF
size: NA; J: TRBJ2-1; V: TRBV30; D: NA; DNA: TGTGCCTGGAGTGTTGACACCGCCACCTACAATGAGCAGTTCTTC; CDR3: CAWSVDTATYNEQFF
size: NA; J: TRBJ2-7; V: TRBV10-1; D: NA; DNA: TGCGCCAGCAGTGCTAGCGTATTACCCTCCTACGAGCAGTACTTC; CDR3: CASSASVLPSYEQYF
size: NA; J: TRBJ1-4; V: TRBV7-9; D: NA; DNA: TGTGCCAGCAGCAGCTTAGACTGGGTGGTTCAGGAAAAACTGTTTTTT; CDR3: CASSSLDWVVQEKLFF